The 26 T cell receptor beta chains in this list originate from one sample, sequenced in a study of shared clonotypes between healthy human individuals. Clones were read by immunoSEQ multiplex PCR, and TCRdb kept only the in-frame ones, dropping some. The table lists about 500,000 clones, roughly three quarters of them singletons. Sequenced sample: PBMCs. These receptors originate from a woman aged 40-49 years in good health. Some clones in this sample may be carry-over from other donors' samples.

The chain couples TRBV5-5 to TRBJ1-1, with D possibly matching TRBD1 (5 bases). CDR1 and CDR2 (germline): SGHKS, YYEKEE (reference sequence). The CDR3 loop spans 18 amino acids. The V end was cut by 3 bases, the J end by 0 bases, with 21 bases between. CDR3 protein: CASSSFGTQAVVNTEAFF. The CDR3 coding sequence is TGTGCCAGCAGCTCCTTTGGGACGCAGGCCGTAGTGAACACTGAAGCTTTCTTT.

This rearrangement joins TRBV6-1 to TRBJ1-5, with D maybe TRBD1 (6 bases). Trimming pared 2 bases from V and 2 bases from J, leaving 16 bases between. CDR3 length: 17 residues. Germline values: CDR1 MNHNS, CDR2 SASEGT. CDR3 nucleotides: TGTGCCAGCAGTGAAATCGGGGGGGCCCAGGGCAATCAGCCCCAGCATTTT. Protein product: CASSEIGGAQGNQPQHF.

CDR3 in amino acids: CASSRLATNEQFF. CDR3 nucleotide sequence: TGTGCCAGCAGCCGACTAGCGACGAATGAGCAGTTCTTC. The gene calls are TRBV27 and TRBJ2-1; 8 positions match TRBD2. The ends lost 6 bases at V and 7 bases at J; junction bases unmatched: 5. The germline gives CDR1 MNHEY, CDR2 SMNVEV (reference sequence). This CDR3 contains 13 residues.

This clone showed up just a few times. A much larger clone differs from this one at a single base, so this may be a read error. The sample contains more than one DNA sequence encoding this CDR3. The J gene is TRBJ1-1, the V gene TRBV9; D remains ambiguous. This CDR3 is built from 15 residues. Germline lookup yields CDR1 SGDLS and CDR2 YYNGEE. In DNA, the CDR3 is TGTGCCAGCAGCCCCAGCGGGCCTACGAACACTGAAGCTTTCTTC. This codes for CASSPSGPTNTEAFF.

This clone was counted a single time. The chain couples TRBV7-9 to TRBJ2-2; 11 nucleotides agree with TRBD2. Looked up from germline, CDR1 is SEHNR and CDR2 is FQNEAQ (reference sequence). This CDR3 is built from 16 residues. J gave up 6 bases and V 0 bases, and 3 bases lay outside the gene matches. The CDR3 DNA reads TGTGCCAGCAGCTTAGCTAGCGGGAGGGGAGCCGGGGAGCTGTTTTTT. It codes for CASSLASGRGAGELFF.

CDR3 sequence reads: CASSLAGTSGELFF. The CDR3 nucleotides read TGTGCCAGCAGCTTAGCCGGGACTAGTGGGGAGCTGTTTTTT. V usage is TRBV7-2 and J usage is TRBJ2-2; TRBD2 aligns across 8 bases. The germline CDR1 and CDR2 sequences are SGHTA and FQGNSA. J was trimmed by 8 bases and V by 0 bases; bases with no gene match: 2. The CDR3 is made up of 14 amino acids.

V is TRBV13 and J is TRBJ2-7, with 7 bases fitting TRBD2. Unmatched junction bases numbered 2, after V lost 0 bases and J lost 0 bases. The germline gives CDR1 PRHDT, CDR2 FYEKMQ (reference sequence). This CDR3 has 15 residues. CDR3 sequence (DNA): TGTGCCAGCAGCTTAGGGGGCGGGAGCTCCTACGAGCAGTACTTC. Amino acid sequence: CASSLGGGSSYEQYF.

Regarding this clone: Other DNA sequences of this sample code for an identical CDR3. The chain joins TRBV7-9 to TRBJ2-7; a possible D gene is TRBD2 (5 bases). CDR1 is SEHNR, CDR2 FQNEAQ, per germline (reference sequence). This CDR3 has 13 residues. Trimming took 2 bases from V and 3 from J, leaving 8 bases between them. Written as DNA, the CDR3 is TGTGCCAGCAGCTTATACGAGGGCTACGAGCAGTACTTC. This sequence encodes CASSLYEGYEQYF.

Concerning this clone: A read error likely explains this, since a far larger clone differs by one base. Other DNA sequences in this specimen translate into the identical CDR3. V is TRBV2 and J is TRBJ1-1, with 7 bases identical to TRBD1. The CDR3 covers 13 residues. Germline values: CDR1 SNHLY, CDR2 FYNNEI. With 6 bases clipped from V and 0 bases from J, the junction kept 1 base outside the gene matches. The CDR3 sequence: CASRGQLNTEAFF. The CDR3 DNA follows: TGTGCCAGCAGGGGACAGCTGAACACTGAAGCTTTCTTT.

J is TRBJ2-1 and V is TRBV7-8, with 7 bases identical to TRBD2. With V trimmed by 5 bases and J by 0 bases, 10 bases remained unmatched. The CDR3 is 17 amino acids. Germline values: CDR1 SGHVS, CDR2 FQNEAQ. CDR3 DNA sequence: TGTGCCAGCAGCCTTAGGGCGCTAGCGGACTCCTACAATGAGCAGTTCTTC. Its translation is CASSLRALADSYNEQFF.

The CDR3 here is CAWSMDSNQPQHF. In DNA form, the CDR3 reads TGTGCCTGGAGTATGGACAGCAATCAGCCCCAGCATTTT. The V call is TRBV30, the J call TRBJ1-5; D not certain. V gave up 2 bases and J gave up 1 base, with 6 bases separating them. Germline CDR1 reads GTSNPN; CDR2 reads SVGIG (reference sequence). There are 13 residues in the CDR3.

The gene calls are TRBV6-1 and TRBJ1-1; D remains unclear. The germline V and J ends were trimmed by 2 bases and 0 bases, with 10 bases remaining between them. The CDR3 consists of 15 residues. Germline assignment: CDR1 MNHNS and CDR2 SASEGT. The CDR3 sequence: CASSEPTLMNTEAFF. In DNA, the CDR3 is TGTGCCAGCAGTGAACCGACACTTATGAACACTGAAGCTTTCTTT.

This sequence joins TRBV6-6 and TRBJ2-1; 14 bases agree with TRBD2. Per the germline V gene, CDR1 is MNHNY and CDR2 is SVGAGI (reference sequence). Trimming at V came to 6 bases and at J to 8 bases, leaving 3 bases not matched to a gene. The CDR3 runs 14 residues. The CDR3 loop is CASRTSGGGDEQFF. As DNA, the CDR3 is TGTGCCAGCAGGACTAGCGGGGGGGGCGATGAGCAGTTCTTC.

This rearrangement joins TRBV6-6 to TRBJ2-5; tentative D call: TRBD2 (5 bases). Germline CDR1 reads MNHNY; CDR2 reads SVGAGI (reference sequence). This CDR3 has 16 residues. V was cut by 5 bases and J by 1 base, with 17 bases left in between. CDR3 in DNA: TGTGCCAGCAGTAAACCACGGGGTAGTCCCCAAGAGACCCAGTACTTC. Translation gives CASSKPRGSPQETQYF.

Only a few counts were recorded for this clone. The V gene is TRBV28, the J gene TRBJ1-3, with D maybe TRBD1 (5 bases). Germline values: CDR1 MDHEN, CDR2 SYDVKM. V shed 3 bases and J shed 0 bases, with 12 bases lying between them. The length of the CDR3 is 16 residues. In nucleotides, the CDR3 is TGTGCCAGCAGTTTTGGGGGTTGGGACTCTGGAAACACCATATATTTT. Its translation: CASSFGGWDSGNTIYF.

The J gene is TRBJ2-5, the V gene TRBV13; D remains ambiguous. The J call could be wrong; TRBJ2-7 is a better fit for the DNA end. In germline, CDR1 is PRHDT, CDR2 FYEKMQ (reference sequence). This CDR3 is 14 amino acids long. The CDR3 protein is CASSLSGSSYEQYF. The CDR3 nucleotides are TGTGCCAGCAGCTTATCGGGTTCCTCCTACGAGCAGTACTTC.

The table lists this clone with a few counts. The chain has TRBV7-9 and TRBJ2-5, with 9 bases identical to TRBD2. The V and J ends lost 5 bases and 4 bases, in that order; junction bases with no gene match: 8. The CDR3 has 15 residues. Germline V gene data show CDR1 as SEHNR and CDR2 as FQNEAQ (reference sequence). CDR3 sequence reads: CASSQAGGVGETQYF. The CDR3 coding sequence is TGTGCCAGCAGCCAAGCGGGAGGAGTGGGAGAGACCCAGTACTTC.

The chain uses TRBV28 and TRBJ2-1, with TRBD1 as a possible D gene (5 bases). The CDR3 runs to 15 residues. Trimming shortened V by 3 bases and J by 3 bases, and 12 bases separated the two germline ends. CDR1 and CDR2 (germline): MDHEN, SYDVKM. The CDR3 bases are TGTGCCAGCAGTTTGAGTGTAGGGGTCTACAATGAGCAGTTCTTC. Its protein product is CASSLSVGVYNEQFF.

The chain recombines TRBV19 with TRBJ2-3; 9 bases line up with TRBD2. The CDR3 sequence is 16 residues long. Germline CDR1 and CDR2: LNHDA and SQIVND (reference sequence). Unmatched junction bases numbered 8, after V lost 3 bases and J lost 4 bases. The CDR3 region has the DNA TGTGCCAGTAGTATCTCCAGCAGCGGGAGGCCAGATACGCAGTATTTT. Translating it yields CASSISSSGRPDTQYF.

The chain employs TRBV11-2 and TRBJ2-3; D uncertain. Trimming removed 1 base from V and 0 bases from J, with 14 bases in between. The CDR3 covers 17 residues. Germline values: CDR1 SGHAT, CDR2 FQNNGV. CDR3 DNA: TGTGCCAGCAGCTTAGGGTTGTTTGCGGACAGCACAGATACGCAGTATTTT. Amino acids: CASSLGLFADSTDTQYF.

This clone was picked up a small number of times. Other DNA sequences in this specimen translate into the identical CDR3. The CDR3 reads CASRPPGEKSGYTF. The CDR3 bases are TGTGCCAGCAGACCCCCCGGGGAGAAGAGTGGCTACACCTTC. J is TRBJ1-2 and V is TRBV6-6; D remains ambiguous. CDR3 length equals 14 residues. CDR1 is MNHNY and CDR2 is SVGAGI in the germline V gene (reference sequence). V gave up 6 bases and J gave up 7 bases, with 18 bases separating them.

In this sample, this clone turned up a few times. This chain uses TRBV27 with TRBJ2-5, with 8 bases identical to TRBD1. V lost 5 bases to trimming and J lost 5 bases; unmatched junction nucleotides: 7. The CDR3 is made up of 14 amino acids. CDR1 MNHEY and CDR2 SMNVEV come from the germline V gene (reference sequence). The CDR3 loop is CASSRDRLAETQYF. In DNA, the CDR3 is TGTGCCAGCAGTAGGGACAGGTTAGCGGAGACCCAGTACTTC.

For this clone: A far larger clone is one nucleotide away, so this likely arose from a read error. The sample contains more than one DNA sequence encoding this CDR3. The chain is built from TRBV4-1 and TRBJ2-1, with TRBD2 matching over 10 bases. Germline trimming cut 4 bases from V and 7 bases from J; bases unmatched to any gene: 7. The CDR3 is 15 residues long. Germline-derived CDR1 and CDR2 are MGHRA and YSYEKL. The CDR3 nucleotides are TGCGCCAGCAGCCTTCTAGCGGGAGTAGGGAATGAGCAGTTCTTC. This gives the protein CASSLLAGVGNEQFF.

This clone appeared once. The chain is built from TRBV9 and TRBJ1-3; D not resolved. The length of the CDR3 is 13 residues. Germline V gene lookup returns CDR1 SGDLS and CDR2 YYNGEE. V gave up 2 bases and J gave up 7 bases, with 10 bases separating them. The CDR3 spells CASSVPSANTIYF. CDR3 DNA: TGTGCCAGCAGCGTCCCCAGTGCGAACACCATATATTTT.

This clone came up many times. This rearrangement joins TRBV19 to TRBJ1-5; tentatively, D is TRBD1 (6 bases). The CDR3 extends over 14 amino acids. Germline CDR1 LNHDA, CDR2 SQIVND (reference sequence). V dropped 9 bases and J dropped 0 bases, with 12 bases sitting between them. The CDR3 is CASVGQLSNQPQHF. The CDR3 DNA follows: TGTGCCAGCGTTGGACAGCTTAGCAATCAGCCCCAGCATTTT.

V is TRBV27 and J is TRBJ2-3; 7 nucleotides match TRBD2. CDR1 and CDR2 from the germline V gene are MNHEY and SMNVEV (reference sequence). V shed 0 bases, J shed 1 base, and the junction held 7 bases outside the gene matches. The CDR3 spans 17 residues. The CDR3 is CASSLSRWRERTDTQYF. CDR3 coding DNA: TGTGCCAGCAGTTTATCTCGATGGCGGGAGCGCACAGATACGCAGTATTTT.